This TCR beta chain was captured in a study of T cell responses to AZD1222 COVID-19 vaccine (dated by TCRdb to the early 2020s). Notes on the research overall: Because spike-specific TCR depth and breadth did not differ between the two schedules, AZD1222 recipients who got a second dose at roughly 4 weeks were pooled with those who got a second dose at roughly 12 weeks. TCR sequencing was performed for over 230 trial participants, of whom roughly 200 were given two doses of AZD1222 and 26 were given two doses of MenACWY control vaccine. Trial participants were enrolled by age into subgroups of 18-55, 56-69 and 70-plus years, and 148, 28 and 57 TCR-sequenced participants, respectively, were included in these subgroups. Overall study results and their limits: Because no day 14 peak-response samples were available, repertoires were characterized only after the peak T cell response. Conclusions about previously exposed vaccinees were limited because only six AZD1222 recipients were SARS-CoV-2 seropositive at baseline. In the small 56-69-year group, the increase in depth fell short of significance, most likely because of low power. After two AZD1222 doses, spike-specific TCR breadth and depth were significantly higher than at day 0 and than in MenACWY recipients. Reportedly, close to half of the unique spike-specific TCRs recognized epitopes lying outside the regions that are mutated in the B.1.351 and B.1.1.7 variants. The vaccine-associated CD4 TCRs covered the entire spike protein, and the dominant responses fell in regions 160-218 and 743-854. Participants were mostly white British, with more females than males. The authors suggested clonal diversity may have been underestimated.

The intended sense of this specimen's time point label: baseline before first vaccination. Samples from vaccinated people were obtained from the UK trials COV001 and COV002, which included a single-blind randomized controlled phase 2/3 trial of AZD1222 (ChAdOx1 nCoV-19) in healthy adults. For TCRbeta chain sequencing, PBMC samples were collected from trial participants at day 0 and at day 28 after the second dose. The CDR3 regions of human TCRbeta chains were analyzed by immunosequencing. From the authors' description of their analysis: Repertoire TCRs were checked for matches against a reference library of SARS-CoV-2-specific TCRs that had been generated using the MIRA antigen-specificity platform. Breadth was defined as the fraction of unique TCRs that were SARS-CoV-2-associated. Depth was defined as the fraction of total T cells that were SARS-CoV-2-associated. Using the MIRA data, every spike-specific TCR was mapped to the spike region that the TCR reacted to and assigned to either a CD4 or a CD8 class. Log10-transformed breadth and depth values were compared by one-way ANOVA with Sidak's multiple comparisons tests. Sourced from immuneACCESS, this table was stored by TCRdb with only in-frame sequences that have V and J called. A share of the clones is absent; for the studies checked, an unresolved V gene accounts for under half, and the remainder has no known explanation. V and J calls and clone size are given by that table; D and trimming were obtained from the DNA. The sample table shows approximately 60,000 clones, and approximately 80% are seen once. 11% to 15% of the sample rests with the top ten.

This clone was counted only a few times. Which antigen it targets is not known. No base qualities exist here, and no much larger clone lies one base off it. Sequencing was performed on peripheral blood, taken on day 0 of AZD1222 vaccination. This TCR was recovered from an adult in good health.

This receptor has the CDR3 CASSGGLRGSTDTQYF. The DNA sequence is TGCGCCAGCAGCGGGGGATTGAGGGGAAGCACAGATACGCAGTATTTT. The V and J genes are TRBV5-1 and TRBJ2-3; the D region is possibly TRBD1 or TRBD2, each matching across 5 bases. The germline V gene encodes CDR1 SGHRS and CDR2 YFSETQ. The junction carries 15 bases between V and J, which are trimmed by 4 bases and 0 bases respectively. From its cysteine to its phenylalanine, the CDR3 spans 16 amino acids. Kept here is only the CDR3 DNA, which spans 48 bases and is read in frame from base 1.